The clone carrying this TCR beta chain was seen repeatedly, ten times or more. The antigen is unknown. The sample is drawn from a study of early T cells in non-severe SARS-CoV-2 infection. Study information: The input, bulk RNA from unsorted whole blood, was sequenced, and chains were unpaired. General observations from the study: Comparison of clonotypes with VDJdb favored anti-spike CD8 responses while missing private and CD4 specificities.

The ends lost 0 bases at V and 2 bases at J; junction bases unmatched: 4. Germline V gene data show CDR1 as SGHRS and CDR2 as YFSETQ. CDR3 length equals 16 residues. Individual cDNA molecules were tagged with unique molecular identifiers, the study reported. TCRdb analysed the 5' RACE reads with MiXCR anew, one entry per CDR3 protein. The data hold roughly 54,000 distinct CDR3 sequences, with about 12% observed a single time. The rearrangement uses TRBV5-1 and TRBJ1-3; 8 bases map to TRBD1. The sequenced sample was whole blood. The sequence derives from an adult who was a healthcare worker with PCR-confirmed SARS-CoV-2 infection or an uninfected control (not recorded which). The CDR3 reads CASSLGTGLPGNTIYF. CDR3 nucleotide sequence: TGCGCCAGCAGCTTGGGGACAGGGCTCCCTGGAAACACCATATATTTT.